This T cell receptor beta chain was documented in a study of cytomegalovirus exposure and HLA in healthy donors (dated by TCRdb to about 2017). In terms of the full investigation: In an earlier analysis of 450 to 750 of the donors, less than 350 Gb of sequence data and about 110 million unique TCR beta sequences from approximately 180 million T cells were reported. The number of donors typed differed by locus, with 629-630 for A, B, C, DRB1 and DQB1, 522 for DQA1, 600 to 610 for DPA1, and 472 for DPB1. A later genetic analysis used genome-wide SNP genotypes for about 55% of the 666 donors, treating that subset as a discovery cohort. In an earlier analysis of roughly 540 of the donors, high-throughput TCR beta sequencing was used to judge whether each TCR beta V gene segment behaved as functional or pseudogenic. A separate validation cohort of 100 to 150 different subjects was used in addition to the 666-subject first cohort. Using immunosequencing, the study profiled T cell repertoires from fewer than 700 subjects and related those repertoires to cytomegalovirus serostatus. Roughly five DR-DQ haplotypes were treated as single units for association and clustering because of strong linkage in the cohort. HLA typing included class I and class II loci at four-digit resolution. Every repertoire in the discovery cohort had been generated on one and the same sequencing platform. Donor age, sex, ethnicity and CMV serostatus were compiled alongside the repertoire data. An early release covering roughly 600 HLA-typed donors comprised 250 to 350 gigabases of sequencing data and 85 million or so unique TCR sequences. In the later analysis, no new phenotypic data were used to find candidate immune exposures; instead, reliance was placed on TCR beta sequences and their occurrence across donors. Among about 400 genotyped donors of the cohort, an average of approximately 240,000 unique TCR beta nucleotide sequences was sequenced per donor, of which roughly 18% were non-productive. Of the roughly 410 genotyped donors, 80% to 90% were placed in the genetic ancestry cluster associated with self-reported Caucasian donors. The aim of the study was to test whether cataloging public T cell receptors could identify signatures of past pathogen exposure. In a later analysis, previously published TCR beta repertoires from some 640 donors were re-analyzed and high-resolution HLA genotyping was added so that TCR occurrence patterns could be studied. High-throughput TCR immunosequencing, statistical association of individual TCRs with disease status, and machine learning were combined to predict cytomegalovirus infection status.

In total, just over 650 healthy bone marrow donors made up the cohort. All cohort members were sampled while nominally healthy, although unrecorded immune exposures were likely present. The donor tested CMV seropositive and was one of the 289 seropositive cohort members. A peripheral blood sample was provided by each donor, and peripheral blood mononuclear cells were used for TCR beta sequencing. Genomic DNA was extracted from the blood cell samples with the Qiagen DNeasy Blood Extraction Kit. V and J are trimmed by 4 bases and 2 bases, and the gene matches miss 4 bases of the junction. From the cysteine through the phenylalanine, the CDR3 covers 14 amino acids. Only the CDR3 DNA is retained, 42 bases long and in frame from the first base. CDR1 SQVTM and CDR2 ANQGSEA were looked up in the germline V gene. Library preparation used the immunoSEQ multiplex PCR assay. For the multiplex PCR, a mixture combining 60 forward primers for TCR Vbeta segments and 13 reverse primers for TCR Jbeta segments was used. Amplification of the CDR3 region of rearranged TCR beta genes was performed with a multiplex PCR assay on genomic DNA. Amplified TCR beta libraries were sequenced as 87-base-pair reads on the Illumina HiSeq System. In the source study's methods: A later analysis tallied around 82 million unique TCR beta chains across the approximately 670 repertoires, and approximately 9.9 million of those chains were shared by two or more donors. Raw reads were error-corrected and collapsed into unique sequences with a nearest-neighbor algorithm that merged closely related sequences to remove PCR and sequencing errors. Alignment of CDR3 sequences to IMGT reference sequences was used to assign V, D and J gene segments. Each retained sequence needed at least a six-nucleotide match to both a V gene segment and a J gene segment. Rearrangements were called productive when the CDR3 lacked stop codons and stayed in frame with V and J; all others were non-productive. CDR3 was defined according to IMGT convention as the region running from the second conserved V-encoded cysteine to the conserved J-encoded phenylalanine. In an earlier analysis of 500 to 650 of the donors, sequences lacking an unambiguous match to a single V gene segment were excluded. An earlier analysis of a few hundred of the donors classified V segments as functional when productive rearrangements were above 56.7% and as segregating when the standard deviation between donors was above 5%. A statistical classification framework was built to diagnose cytomegalovirus status from the catalog of TCR beta chain sequences. A later analysis assigned V and J genes by comparing TCR nucleotide sequences with IMGT/GENE-DB human TR gene sequences. In a later analysis, CDR3 sequences and most-parsimonious VDJ recombination scenarios were assigned using the TCRdist pipeline. A later analysis defined each TCR beta chain by its CDR3 amino acid sequence plus V-gene family, and excluded reads lacking a unique V-gene family. As a way to deal with suspected cross-contamination and a sequencing artifact, a later analysis dropped hundreds of nucleotide sequences that were highly shared and had low generation probability. In a later analysis, a clonal expansion index for each public chain was calculated from normalized within-repertoire ranks of inferred template counts. In a later analysis, generation probabilities were computed with a VDJ recombination model fitted to out-of-frame rearrangements, and the resulting probabilities were checked against IGoR. In a later analysis, hypergeometric tests were used to score TCR-TCR, TCR-HLA and TCR-CMV co-occurrence, with a repertoire-size bias correction applied to TCR pairs. To estimate false discovery rates, a later analysis permuted the HLA or CMV assignments 20 times. A later analysis grouped co-occurring TCRs with DBSCAN, adding TCRdist sequence similarity when clustering within HLA-allele-positive subsets. Repertoires with fewer than 30,000 or more than 120,000 public chains were left out of co-occurrence clustering, as were a handful of repertoires with anomalous nucleotide sharing. Imported from immuneACCESS, the table was reduced by TCRdb to in-frame sequences with V and J called. These copies leave out some clones; in studies compared against another copy, an unresolved V gene accounts for under half, and the cause of the remainder is not known. V and J calls plus clone size are reproduced from that table; the DNA served to infer D and trimming. This sample's records show 30,000 to 35,000 clones. Clones ranked in the top ten supply 3.4% of the sample.

A word on this clone: What this receptor recognizes is not known.

General conclusions and limits of the study: In a later analysis, several top co-occurrence clusters were reported to appear linked to parvovirus B19, influenza, CMV and Epstein-Barr virus. For the cohort, immune exposure information was limited to CMV serostatus. This cohort had only TCR beta chains sequenced, and the lack of alpha or paired-chain data limited which features could be detected. At a false discovery rate of 0.05, a later analysis linked under 20,000 TCR beta sequences to specific HLA alleles. According to the authors, the approach could potentially be generalized to other disease states and immunological phenotypes. HLA typing was unavailable for some donors at each locus, so association tests used only the typed subset. Some IMGT-functional V segments, including TRBV6-2 and TRBV6-3, could not be told apart with the 87-base-pair reads, so those segments were excluded. In an earlier analysis of some 550 of the donors, most TCR beta V segments were observed in productive rearrangements about 90% or about 30% of the time, broadly matching IMGT annotations. A group of highly shared sequence variants was considered likely to be a technical artifact of the sequencing pipeline. Compared with equally common non-associated chains, HLA-associated TCR beta chains in a later analysis were more clonally expanded and had lower generation probabilities. Correlated functional status among segregating V segments might reflect linkage disequilibrium, but an unknown experimental factor could not be ruled out. A further reported finding was that TCR beta sequences accurately predicted the HLA-A and HLA-B alleles for most subjects in the first cohort. The study gave a list of 150 to 200 TCR beta chains associated with cytomegalovirus. While some public TCRs were present in many individuals, most TCR sequences turned up only very rarely across donors. In a later genetic analysis, fewer N-insertions in productive TCRs were reported among donors in an Asian-associated ancestry cluster than the approximately 670-donor mean. In vitro tests confirmed that a few of the cytomegalovirus-associated TCR beta chains recognize cytomegalovirus antigens. Cytomegalovirus status was reported to be diagnosed by the classifier with high specificity and sensitivity in both the original and validation cohorts. Assigning TCR associations to individual alleles was difficult when HLA alleles, especially DR and DQ, strongly co-occurred. A later genetic analysis associated a missense DCLRE1C variant with V-gene and J-gene trimming of TCR beta chains, and an independent cohort replicated the association. The earlier analysis of 587 of the donors excluded approximately 15 rarely observed V segments, including chromosome 9 orphons, because counts were too low. According to a later analysis, most CMV-associated TCR beta chains appeared to be HLA-restricted, and the HLA associations seemed to be driven largely by CMV exposure. According to a later analysis, TCR association rates differed among HLA loci, with DRB1 alleles showing the most associated TCRs and HLA-C alleles showing the fewest. The presence/absence analyses assumed that sequencing depth was roughly uniform across donors, and that assumption may not be true.

The origin of this receptor is a woman aged 40 to 50 in good health and CMV-seropositive. The sample comprised PBMCs. The rearrangement joined TRBV29-1 to TRBJ2-1; 8 bases in the junction line up with TRBD2. CDR3 sequence: CSVALAVTYNEQFF. The DNA sequence is as follows: TGCAGCGTTGCACTAGCGGTCACCTACAATGAGCAGTTCTTC.